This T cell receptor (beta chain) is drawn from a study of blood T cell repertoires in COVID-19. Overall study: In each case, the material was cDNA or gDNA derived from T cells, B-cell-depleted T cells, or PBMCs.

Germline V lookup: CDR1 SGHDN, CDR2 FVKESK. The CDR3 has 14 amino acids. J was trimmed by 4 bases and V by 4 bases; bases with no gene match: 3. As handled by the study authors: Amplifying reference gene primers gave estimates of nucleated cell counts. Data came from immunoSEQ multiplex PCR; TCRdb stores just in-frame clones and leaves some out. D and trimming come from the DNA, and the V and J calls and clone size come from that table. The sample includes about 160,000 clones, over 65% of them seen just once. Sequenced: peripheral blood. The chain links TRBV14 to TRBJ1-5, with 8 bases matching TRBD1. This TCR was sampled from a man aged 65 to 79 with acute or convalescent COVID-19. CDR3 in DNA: TGTGCCAGCAGCCGGACAGGGCTAAATCAGCCCCAGCATTTT. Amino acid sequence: CASSRTGLNQPQHF.